This T cell receptor (beta chain) was observed in a study of cytomegalovirus exposure and HLA in healthy donors. Study outcomes and limitations: Accounts indicate the classifier identified cytomegalovirus status with strong specificity and sensitivity.

From germline, CDR1 is SQVTM and CDR2 ANQGSEA. The CDR3 is 12 residues long. The V gene end was trimmed by 4 bases and the J gene end by 2 bases; junction bases not matched to a gene: 2. Regarding this clone: Its cognate antigen is unknown.

The assay was immunoSEQ multiplex PCR, and TCRdb's table has in-frame clones only and misses some. This table holds some 99,000 clones, about 90% found once. The sequenced material came from PBMCs. The gene calls are TRBV29-1 and TRBJ2-7; TRBD1 matches at 7 bases. This receptor was obtained from a woman under 30 in good health and CMV-seronegative. Here the CDR3 reads CSVGTGPYEQYF. The CDR3 coding sequence is TGCAGCGTTGGGACAGGACCCTACGAGCAGTACTTC.